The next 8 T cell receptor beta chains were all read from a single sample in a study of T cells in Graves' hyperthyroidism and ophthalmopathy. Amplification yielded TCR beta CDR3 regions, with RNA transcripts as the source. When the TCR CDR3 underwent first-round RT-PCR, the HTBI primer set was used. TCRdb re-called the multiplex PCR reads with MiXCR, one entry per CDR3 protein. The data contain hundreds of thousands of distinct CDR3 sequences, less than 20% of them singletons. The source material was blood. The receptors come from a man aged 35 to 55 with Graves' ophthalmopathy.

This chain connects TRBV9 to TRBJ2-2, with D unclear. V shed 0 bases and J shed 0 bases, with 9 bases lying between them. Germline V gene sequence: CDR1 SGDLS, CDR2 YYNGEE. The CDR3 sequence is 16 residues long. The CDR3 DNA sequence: TGTGCCAGCAGCGTAGCTCCGGCCACGAACACCGGGGAGCTGTTTTTT. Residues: CASSVAPATNTGELFF.

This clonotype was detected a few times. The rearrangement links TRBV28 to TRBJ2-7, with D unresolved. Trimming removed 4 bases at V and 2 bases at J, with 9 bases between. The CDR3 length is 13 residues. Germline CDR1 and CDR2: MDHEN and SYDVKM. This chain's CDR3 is CASSSVPAYEQYF. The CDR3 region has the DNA TGTGCCAGCAGTTCGGTCCCAGCCTACGAGCAGTACTTC.

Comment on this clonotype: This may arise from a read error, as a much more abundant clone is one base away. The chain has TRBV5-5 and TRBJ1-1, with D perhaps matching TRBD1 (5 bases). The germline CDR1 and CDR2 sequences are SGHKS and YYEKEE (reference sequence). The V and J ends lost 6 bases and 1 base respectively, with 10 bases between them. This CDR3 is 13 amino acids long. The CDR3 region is CASKGSENTEAFF. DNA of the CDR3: TGTGCCAGCAAGGGGTCAGAGAACACTGAAGCTTTCTTT.

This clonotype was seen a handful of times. The CDR3 DNA reads TGTGCCAGCAGCTTAACCAGGAAAAACACTGAAGCTTTCTTT. Encoded protein: CASSLTRKNTEAFF. The chain carries TRBV28 and TRBJ1-1; D unclear. CDR1 and CDR2 (germline): MDHEN, SYDVKM. This CDR3 contains 14 residues. Trimming stripped 6 bases from V and 2 bases from J, with 13 bases between.

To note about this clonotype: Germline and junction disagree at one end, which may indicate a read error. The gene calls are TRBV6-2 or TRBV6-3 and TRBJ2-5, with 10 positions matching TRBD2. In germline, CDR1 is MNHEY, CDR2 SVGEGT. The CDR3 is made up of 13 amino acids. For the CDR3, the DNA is TGTGCCGGCAGCTCTAGCGGGAGAGGGACCCAGTACTTC. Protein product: CAGSSSGRGTQYF.

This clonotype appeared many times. The CDR3 bases are TGTGCCAGCAGTTTTCCAGGCCGCGGTGAAAAACTGTTTTTT. Protein product: CASSFPGRGEKLFF. The chain links TRBV12-3 or TRBV12-4 to TRBJ1-4, with D unclear. The CDR3 extends over 14 amino acids. V dropped 3 bases and J dropped 7 bases, with 12 bases sitting between them.

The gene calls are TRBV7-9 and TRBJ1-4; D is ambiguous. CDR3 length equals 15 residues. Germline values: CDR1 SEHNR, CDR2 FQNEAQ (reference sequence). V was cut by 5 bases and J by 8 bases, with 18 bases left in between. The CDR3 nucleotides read TGTGCCAGCAGCCCCCCGATGGGGTTGAACGAAAAACTGTTTTTT. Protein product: CASSPPMGLNEKLFF.

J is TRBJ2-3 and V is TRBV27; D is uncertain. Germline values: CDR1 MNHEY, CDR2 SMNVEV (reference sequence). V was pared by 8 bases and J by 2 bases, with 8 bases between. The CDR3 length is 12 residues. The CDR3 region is CASATHTDTQYF. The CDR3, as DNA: TGTGCCAGCGCAACGCACACAGATACGCAGTATTTT.